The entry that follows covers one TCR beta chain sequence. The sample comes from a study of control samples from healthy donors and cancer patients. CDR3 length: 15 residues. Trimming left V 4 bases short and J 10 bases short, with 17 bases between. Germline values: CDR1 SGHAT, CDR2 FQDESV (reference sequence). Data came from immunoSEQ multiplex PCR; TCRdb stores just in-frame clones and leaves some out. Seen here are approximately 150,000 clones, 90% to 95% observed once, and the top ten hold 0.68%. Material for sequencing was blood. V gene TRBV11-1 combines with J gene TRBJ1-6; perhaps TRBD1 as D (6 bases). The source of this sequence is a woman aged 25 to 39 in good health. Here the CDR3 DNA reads TGTGCCAGCAGCTCAGGGGCCGTTGGACTCTCACCCCTCCACTTT. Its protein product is CASSSGAVGLSPLHF.